These 12 T cell receptor beta chains were all obtained from the same sample, sequenced in a study of blood T cell repertoires in COVID-19. Sequencing was performed with immunoSEQ multiplex PCR; in TCRdb, only in-frame clones are kept and a portion is missing. Here the sample spans around 68,000 clones, about nine tenths being singletons. The sample consisted of peripheral blood. Every receptor here comes from a human donor in a cohort sampled during active COVID-19.

The chain employs TRBV11-2 and TRBJ2-2, with 7 bases identical to TRBD1. Germline V gene sequence: CDR1 SGHAT, CDR2 FQNNGV. With V trimmed by 2 bases and J by 0 bases, 9 bases remained unmatched. This CDR3 spans 18 amino acids. The chain's CDR3 is CASSLRGGQASNTGELFF. The CDR3 DNA sequence: TGTGCCAGCAGCTTAAGGGGTGGACAGGCCTCGAACACCGGGGAGCTGTTTTTT.

Comments on this clone: Other DNA sequences within the sample encode an identical CDR3. This rearrangement joins TRBV7-9 to TRBJ2-1; no firm D call. The CDR3 contains 14 residues. The germline V gene has CDR1 SEHNR and CDR2 FQNEAQ (reference sequence). Deletions cut 1 base from V and 2 bases from J, with 6 bases between. This chain's CDR3 is CASSLGLAYNEQFF. For the CDR3, the DNA is TGTGCCAGCAGCTTAGGGCTAGCCTACAATGAGCAGTTCTTC.

The rearrangement joins TRBV10-3 to TRBJ1-2; D ambiguous. The CDR3 has 11 amino acids. Trimming pared 8 bases from V and 8 bases from J, leaving 12 bases between. In germline, CDR1 is ENHRY, CDR2 SYGVKD. CDR3 region: CAIGVGSGYTF. In DNA form, the CDR3 reads TGTGCCATCGGTGTCGGGTCCGGCTACACCTTC.

This clone has just one count. The gene calls are TRBV9 and TRBJ2-1, with TRBD2 matching over 10 bases. Germline assignment: CDR1 SGDLS and CDR2 YYNGEE. CDR3 size: 17 residues. The J segment lost 1 base and the V segment lost 4 bases, leaving 8 bases of the junction unmatched. The CDR3 region is CASSPTIAGGSYNEQFF. DNA of the CDR3: TGTGCCAGCAGCCCCACGATAGCGGGAGGTTCCTACAATGAGCAGTTCTTC.

The chain carries TRBV19 and TRBJ1-1; tentative D call: TRBD1 (5 bases). The CDR3 is 14 amino acids. Trimming left V 3 bases short and J 7 bases short, with 15 bases between. The germline V gene has CDR1 LNHDA and CDR2 SQIVND (reference sequence). The CDR3 nucleotides are TGTGCCAGTAGTATGGGGCAGGGTACACGTGAAGCTTTCTTT. It codes for CASSMGQGTREAFF. The variable domain in full, with the rest retrieved from reference TRBV19 and TRBJ1-1, is DGGITQSPKYLFRKEGQNVTLSCEQNLNHDAMYWYRQDPGQGLRLIYYSQIVNDFQKGDIAEGYSVSREKKESFPLTVTSAQKNPTAFYLCASSMGQGTREAFFGQGTRLTVV.

The chain uses TRBV11-3 and TRBJ2-7; D possibly corresponds to TRBD1 (5 bases). V was trimmed by 4 bases and J by 0 bases, leaving 10 bases between them. There are 14 residues in the CDR3. CDR1 SGHNT and CDR2 YENEEA come from the germline V gene. This chain's CDR3 is CASSSMTASYEQYF. In DNA form, the CDR3 reads TGTGCCAGCAGCTCCATGACAGCCTCCTACGAGCAGTACTTC.

This rearrangement joins TRBV4-1 to TRBJ2-2, with a tentative D call TRBD1 (6 bases). Germline V lookup: CDR1 MGHRA, CDR2 YSYEKL. V was trimmed by 2 bases and J by 3 bases, leaving 13 bases between them. CDR3 length: 16 amino acids. The CDR3 loop is CASSQPRAGDTGELFF. The CDR3 DNA sequence: TGCGCCAGCAGCCAACCGCGGGCAGGGGACACCGGGGAGCTGTTTTTT.

The J gene is TRBJ1-3, the V gene TRBV10-3; the D gene is possibly TRBD1 (5 bases). V shed 6 bases and J shed 0 bases, with 12 bases lying between them. The CDR3 sequence is 15 residues long. CDR1 is ENHRY, CDR2 SYGVKD, per germline. The CDR3 loop is CAIRVDSFSGNTIYF. The CDR3 coding sequence is TGTGCCATCAGGGTCGACAGTTTCTCTGGAAACACCATATATTTT.

The genes are TRBV19 and TRBJ2-1; 8 bases map to TRBD2. Germline-derived CDR1 and CDR2 are LNHDA and SQIVND (reference sequence). The length of the CDR3 is 15 residues. After removal of 2 bases from V and 3 bases from J, the junction contained 3 bases not matched to a gene. The CDR3: CASSINAGGYNEQFF. For the CDR3, the DNA is TGTGCCAGTAGTATAAACGCGGGGGGCTACAATGAGCAGTTCTTC.

V and J are TRBV15 and TRBJ1-5; maybe TRBD1 (5 bases). Per the germline V gene, CDR1 is LNHNV and CDR2 is YYDKDF (reference sequence). The V end lost 5 bases, the J end lost 0 bases, and 11 bases lay between the germline ends. The CDR3 consists of 15 residues. The CDR3 spells CATSAQGISNQPQHF. DNA of the CDR3: TGTGCCACCAGCGCCCAGGGTATTAGCAATCAGCCCCAGCATTTT. The full variable domain, completed using reference TRBV15 and TRBJ1-5, is DAMVIQNPRYQVTQFGKPVTLSCSQTLNHNVMYWYQQKSSQAPKLLFHYYDKDFNNEADTPDNFQSRRPNTSFCFLDIRSPGLGDTAMYLCATSAQGISNQPQHFGDGTRLSIL.

This clone was detected once. V gene TRBV19 combines with J gene TRBJ2-7; TRBD1 matches at 8 bases. This CDR3 comprises 13 residues. V lost 10 bases, J lost 7 bases, and 12 bases stayed unmatched. CDR1 LNHDA and CDR2 SQIVND come from the germline V gene (reference sequence). The CDR3 nucleotides are TGTGCCACTCTACGGGCAGGGGGCCGAGAGCAGTACTTC. It encodes CATLRAGGREQYF.

This clone was detected once. The V call is TRBV27, the J call TRBJ1-6, with unresolved D. The CDR3 is 14 residues long. Germline V CDR1 and CDR2: MNHEY, SMNVEV (reference sequence). Trimming removed 5 bases at V and 0 bases at J, with 5 bases between. The CDR3 DNA reads TGTGCCAGCAGTCCGCGCTCCTATAATTCACCCCTCCACTTT. It translates to CASSPRSYNSPLHF.